This T cell receptor beta chain was obtained from a study of OX40 agonist ivuxolimab in advanced cancers. Trimming stripped 5 bases from V and 2 bases from J, with 16 bases between. The CDR3 spans 15 residues. The germline V gene has CDR1 SGHRS and CDR2 YFSETQ. The data were produced by immunoSEQ multiplex PCR, yet TCRdb's version contains in-frame clones alone and is incomplete. The sample carries 45,000 to 60,000 clones, about nine tenths recorded once. The clonotype comes from an adult with an advanced solid tumor such as melanoma, head and neck, liver or kidney cancer. The chain uses TRBV5-1 and TRBJ2-5; no definite D call. The source material was CD4+ or CD8+ T cells sorted from blood, sampled in a trial of the OX40 agonist ivuxolimab. The CDR3 sequence: CASSPSRVRQETQYF. CDR3 in DNA: TGCGCCAGCAGTCCCTCAAGGGTAAGACAAGAGACCCAGTACTTC.